This TCR beta chain was sequenced during a study of glioma-infiltrating T cells. V was clipped by 5 bases and J by 8 bases, with 15 bases between them. Germline CDR1 and CDR2: SGHVS and FQNEAQ. The CDR3 spans 14 residues. The iRepertoire nested amplicon-rescue multiplex PCR amplified TCR alpha and beta CDR3s from RNA. Input was roughly 95-450 ng of tissue mRNA or PBMC total RNA. TCRdb re-called the multiplex PCR reads through MiXCR, storing one row per CDR3 protein. The data hold some 85,000 distinct CDR3 sequences, with about 23% observed a single time. Comments on this clonotype: Its target is not known. A much larger clone lies one base from this, so it may be a read error.

Findings of the study overall: Non-neoplastic patients had below-expected tissue-blood divergence, while all gliomas exceeded expectation. CDR3 overlap between tissue and blood was very small.

What was sequenced was glioma tissue, nonneoplastic brain tissue, or PBMCs (not recorded which). This chain uses TRBV7-8 with TRBJ1-4; perhaps TRBD1 as D (6 bases). This TCR came from a human donor with low-grade glioma or glioblastoma, undergoing nonglioma brain surgery, or in good health (not recorded which). The CDR3 reads CASSNTGIGEKLFF. In DNA form, the CDR3 reads TGTGCCAGCAGCAATACAGGGATTGGGGAAAAACTGTTTTTT.